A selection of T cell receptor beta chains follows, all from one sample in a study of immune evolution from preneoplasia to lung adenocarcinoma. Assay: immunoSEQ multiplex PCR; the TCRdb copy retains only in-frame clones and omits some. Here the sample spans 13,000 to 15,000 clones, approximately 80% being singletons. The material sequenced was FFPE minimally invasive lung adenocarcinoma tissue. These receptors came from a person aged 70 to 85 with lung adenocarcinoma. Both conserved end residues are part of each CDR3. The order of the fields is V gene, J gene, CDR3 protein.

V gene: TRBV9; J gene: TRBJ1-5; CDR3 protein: CASSGVRFRDREGQPQHF
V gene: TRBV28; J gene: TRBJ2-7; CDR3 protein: CASSLLGASYEQYF
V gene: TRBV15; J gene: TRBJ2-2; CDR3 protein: CATSPGLLTTGELFF
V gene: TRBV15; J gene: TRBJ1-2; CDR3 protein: CATSRGYGYTF
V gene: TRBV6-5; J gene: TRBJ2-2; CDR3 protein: CASRIGRPDSGELFF
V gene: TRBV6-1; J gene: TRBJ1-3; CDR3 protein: CASSEVAGVSNTIYF
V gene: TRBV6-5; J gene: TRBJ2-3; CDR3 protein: CASRKTTLDTQYF
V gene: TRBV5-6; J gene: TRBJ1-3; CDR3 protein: CASSVGPKNTIYF
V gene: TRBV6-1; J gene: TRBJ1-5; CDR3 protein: CASSGGLAAGRQPQHF
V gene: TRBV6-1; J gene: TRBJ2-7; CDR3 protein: CASSSQGIIAYEQYF
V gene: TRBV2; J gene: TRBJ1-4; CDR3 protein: CASGEGPLGKKLFF
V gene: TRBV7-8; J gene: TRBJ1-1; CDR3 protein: CASRPRQAGLGLHNTEAFF
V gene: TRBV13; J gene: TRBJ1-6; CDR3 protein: CASSSGQHNSPLHF
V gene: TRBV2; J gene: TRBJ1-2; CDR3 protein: CASSEQATYGYTF
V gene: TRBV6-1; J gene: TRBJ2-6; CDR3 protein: CASSGLDRMDRANVLTF
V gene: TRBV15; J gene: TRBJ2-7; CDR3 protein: CATSRVAGAYEQYF
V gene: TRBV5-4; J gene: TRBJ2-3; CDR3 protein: CASSLGVSNTDTQYF